This entry lists 8 T cell receptor beta chains sequenced from one sample in a study of cytomegalovirus exposure and HLA in healthy donors. This PCR relied on a set of 60 Vbeta primers and 13 Jbeta primers. Method: immunoSEQ multiplex PCR; TCRdb's copy keeps in-frame clones and lacks some. The sample shows 120,000 to 150,000 clones, roughly 80% of them seen only once. Material: PBMCs. These receptors were obtained from a woman in her 40s in good health and CMV-seropositive.

The chain links TRBV5-4 to TRBJ2-7; D uncertain. The germline V gene encodes CDR1 SGHNT and CDR2 YYREEE (reference sequence). The CDR3 is made up of 13 amino acids. The ends were cut back, 2 bases at V and 1 base at J, with 7 bases in the middle. CDR3: CASSFSVSYEQYF. In DNA, the CDR3 is TGTGCCAGCAGCTTTTCTGTTTCCTACGAGCAGTACTTC.

Note on this clone: The same CDR3 is also encoded by other DNA sequences in this sample. J is TRBJ1-5 and V is TRBV6-1; D is possibly TRBD1 (6 bases). The length of the CDR3 is 14 residues. The germline CDR1 and CDR2 sequences are MNHNS and SASEGT. The V and J ends lost 2 bases and 4 bases respectively, with 9 bases between them. DNA for the CDR3: TGTGCCAGCAGTGAATGGACAGAGAATCAGCCCCAGCATTTT. Translated, it gives CASSEWTENQPQHF.

The V and J genes are TRBV29-1 and TRBJ2-5; 8 bases are a match to TRBD1. The DNA end is a closer match to TRBJ2-7, so the J assignment may be wrong. Germline V CDR1 and CDR2: SQVTM, ANQGSEA. This CDR3 spans 15 amino acids. The CDR3: CSVEKDREGLYEQYF. The CDR3 nucleotides are TGCAGCGTTGAAAAGGACAGGGAAGGCCTCTACGAGCAGTACTTC.

The chain joins TRBV6-6 to TRBJ1-2; D gene unclear. V gave up 0 bases and J gave up 2 bases, with 13 bases separating them. The CDR3 has 16 residues. Looked up from germline, CDR1 is MNHNY and CDR2 is SVGAGI (reference sequence). The DNA for the CDR3 is TGTGCCAGCAGTTACTCGGCCGGAGCCCCAAACTATGGCTACACCTTC. Protein product: CASSYSAGAPNYGYTF.

CDR3 amino acids: CASSFEGANTEAFF. Written as DNA, the CDR3 is TGTGCCAGCAGTTTTGAAGGAGCCAACACTGAAGCTTTCTTT. The chain uses TRBV28 and TRBJ1-1, with D hard to call. CDR1 and CDR2 from the germline V gene are MDHEN and SYDVKM. The V and J ends lost 3 bases and 2 bases respectively, with 10 bases between them. The CDR3 runs to 14 residues.

J is TRBJ2-7 and V is TRBV5-4; TRBD1 matches 8 bases. Losses at the gene ends were 3 bases for V and 6 bases for J; bases not matched to a gene: 14. Germline lookup yields CDR1 SGHNT and CDR2 YYREEE (reference sequence). The CDR3 length is 16 residues. The CDR3 coding sequence is TGTGCCAGCAGCTATGGGGTCCCGGGACAGGTGATCGAGCAGTACTTC. It is translated as CASSYGVPGQVIEQYF.

This CDR3 reads CASAGTPVDIQYF. The CDR3 DNA follows: TGTGCCAGCGCAGGAACCCCAGTGGACATTCAGTACTTC. V gene TRBV28 combines with J gene TRBJ2-4; no clear D gene. CDR1 is MDHEN, CDR2 SYDVKM, per germline. Between the trimmed V and J ends, which lost 8 bases and 8 bases, there was a span of 16 bases. The CDR3 has 13 amino acids.

The CDR3 coding sequence is TGTGCCTGGGGAGGGGGACAGCATTCCTACGCCACTATCCACTATGGCTACACCTTC. Translated: CAWGGGQHSYATIHYGYTF. The chain carries TRBV30 and TRBJ1-2; 7 nucleotides line up with TRBD1. CDR1 and CDR2 from the germline V gene are GTSNPN and SVGIG (reference sequence). The CDR3 consists of 19 residues. V lost 5 bases and J lost 3; bases outside the gene matches: 24.